What follows are 5 T cell receptor beta chains derived from one specimen sequenced in a study of T-cell reconstitution after alpha-beta-depleted transplantation in children. The TCRbeta library was prepared with unique molecular identifiers. TCRdb reprocessed the PCR reads via MiXCR and lists one record per CDR3 protein. This table holds about a million distinct CDR3 sequences, about 31% found once. This specimen was PBMCs, mostly from graft donor cells, taken 360 days after TCRalphabeta/CD19-depleted stem cell transplant. These receptors all stem from a boy in the first two years of life who had a stem cell transplant for SCID, so the T cells may come from the graft donor.

This clonotype was counted a few times. This rearrangement joins TRBV5-4 to TRBJ2-1; no clear D gene. Trimming took 1 base from V and 0 from J, leaving 23 bases between them. In germline, CDR1 is SGHNT, CDR2 YYREEE (reference sequence). This CDR3 spans 20 amino acids. The chain's CDR3 is CASSLTPPFSTPSSYNEQFF. The DNA of the CDR3 is TGTGCCAGCAGCTTGACCCCTCCCTTCTCTACACCGAGCTCCTACAATGAGCAGTTCTTC.

Only a few counts were recorded for this clonotype. The genes are TRBV11-2 and TRBJ2-1, with 13 bases lining up with TRBD2. Trimming at V came to 5 bases and at J to 2 bases, leaving 15 bases not matched to a gene. CDR1 is SGHAT, CDR2 FQNNGV, per germline. This CDR3 contains 20 residues. The CDR3 region has the DNA TGTGCCAGCAGCCCCCTCCCCGGGACTAGCGGGGTTGTTACCTACAATGAGCAGTTCTTC. Amino acids: CASSPLPGTSGVVTYNEQFF. The variable domain in full, completed from reference TRBV11-2 and TRBJ2-1, reads EAGVAQSPRYKIIEKRQSVAFWCNPISGHATLYWYQQILGQGPKLLIQFQNNGVVDDSQLPKDRFSAERLKGVDSTLKIQPAKLEDSAVYLCASSPLPGTSGVVTYNEQFFGPGTRLTVL.

The chain uses TRBV4-3 and TRBJ2-2, with TRBD1 as a possible D gene (6 bases). The V gene lost 1 base and the J gene lost 6 bases, with 12 bases spanning the gap. The germline V gene encodes CDR1 LGHNA and CDR2 YSLEER. CDR3 length: 15 residues. The CDR3 sequence is CASSQGTGSPGELFF. As DNA, the CDR3 is TGCGCCAGCAGCCAAGGCACAGGGAGCCCCGGGGAGCTGTTTTTT.

V is TRBV7-8 and J is TRBJ1-1; D is unclear. Trimming removed 6 bases at V and 3 bases at J, with 14 bases between. This CDR3 has 14 amino acids. Germline V lookup: CDR1 SGHVS, CDR2 FQNEAQ. CDR3 sequence reads: CASSPSGRDTEAFF. The CDR3, as DNA: TGTGCCAGCAGTCCTAGCGGCCGGGACACTGAAGCTTTCTTT.

This clonotype was picked up a small number of times. The chain links TRBV20-1 to TRBJ2-7, with D perhaps TRBD2 (5 bases). The CDR3 sequence is 18 residues long. V was cut by 3 bases and J by 0 bases, with 24 bases left in between. CDR1 is DFQATT and CDR2 is SNEGSKA in the germline V gene (reference sequence). CDR3 nucleotide sequence: TGCAGTGCTAGGAGGGTCGTAAGTGCCCTATGGCGCTCCTACGAGCAGTACTTC. Translation gives CSARRVVSALWRSYEQYF.